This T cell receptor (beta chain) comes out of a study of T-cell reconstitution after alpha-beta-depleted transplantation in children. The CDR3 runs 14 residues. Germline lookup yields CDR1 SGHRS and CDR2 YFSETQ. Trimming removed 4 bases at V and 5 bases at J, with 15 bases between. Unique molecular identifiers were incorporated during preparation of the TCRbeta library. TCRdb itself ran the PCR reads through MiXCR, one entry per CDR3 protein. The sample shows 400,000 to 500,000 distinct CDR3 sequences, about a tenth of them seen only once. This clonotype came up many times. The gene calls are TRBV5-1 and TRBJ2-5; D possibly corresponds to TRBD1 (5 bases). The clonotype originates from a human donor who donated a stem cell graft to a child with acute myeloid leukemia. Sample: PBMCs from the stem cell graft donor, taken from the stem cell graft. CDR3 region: CASSDLRAGETQYF. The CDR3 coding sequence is TGCGCCAGCAGCGACCTCCGGGCAGGGGAGACCCAGTACTTC.